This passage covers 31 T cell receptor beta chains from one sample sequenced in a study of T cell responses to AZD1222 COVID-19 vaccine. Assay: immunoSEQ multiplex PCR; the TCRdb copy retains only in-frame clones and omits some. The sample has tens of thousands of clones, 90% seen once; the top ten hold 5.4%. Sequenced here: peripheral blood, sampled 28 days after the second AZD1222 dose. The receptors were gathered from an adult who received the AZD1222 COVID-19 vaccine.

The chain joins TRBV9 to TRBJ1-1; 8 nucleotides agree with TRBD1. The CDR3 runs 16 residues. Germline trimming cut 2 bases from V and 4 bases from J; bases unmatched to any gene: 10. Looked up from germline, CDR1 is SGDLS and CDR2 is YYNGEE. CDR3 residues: CASSVSSGGSGTEAFF. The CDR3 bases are TGTGCCAGCAGCGTTTCCTCAGGGGGCAGCGGCACTGAAGCTTTCTTT. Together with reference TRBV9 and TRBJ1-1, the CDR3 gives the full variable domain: DSGVTQTPKHLITATGQRVTLRCSPRSGDLSVYWYQQSLDQGLQFLIQYYNGEERAKGNILERFSAQQFPDLHSELNLSSLELGDSALYFCASSVSSGGSGTEAFFGQGTRLTVV.

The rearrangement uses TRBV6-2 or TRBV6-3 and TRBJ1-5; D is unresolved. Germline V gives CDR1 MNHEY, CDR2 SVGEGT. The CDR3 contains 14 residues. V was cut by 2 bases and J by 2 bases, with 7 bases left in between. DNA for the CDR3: TGTGCCAGCAGTTACGAACGGGGCAATCAGCCCCAGCATTTT. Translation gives CASSYERGNQPQHF.

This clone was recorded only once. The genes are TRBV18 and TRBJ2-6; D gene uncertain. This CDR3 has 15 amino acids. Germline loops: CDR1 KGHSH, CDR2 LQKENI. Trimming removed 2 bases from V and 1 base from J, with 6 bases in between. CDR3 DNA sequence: TGTGCCAGCTCACCAAGGCAATCTGGGGCCAACGTCCTGACTTTC. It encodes CASSPRQSGANVLTF.

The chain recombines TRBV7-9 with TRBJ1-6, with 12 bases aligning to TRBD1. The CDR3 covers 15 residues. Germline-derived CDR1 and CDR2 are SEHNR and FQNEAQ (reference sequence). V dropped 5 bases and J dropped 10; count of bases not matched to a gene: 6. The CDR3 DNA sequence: TGTGCCAGCAGCACGGACGGGACAGGGGGCTCACCCCTCCACTTT. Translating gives CASSTDGTGGSPLHF.

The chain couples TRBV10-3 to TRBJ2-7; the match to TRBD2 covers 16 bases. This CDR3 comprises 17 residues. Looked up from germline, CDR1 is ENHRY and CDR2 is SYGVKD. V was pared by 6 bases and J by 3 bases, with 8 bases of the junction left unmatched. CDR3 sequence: CAIRTGTSGGELYEQYF. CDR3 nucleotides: TGTGCCATCAGGACCGGGACTAGCGGGGGGGAACTCTACGAGCAGTACTTC.

CDR3 loop: CASHDRGYTF. CDR3 nucleotides: TGTGCCAGCCATGATCGGGGCTACACCTTC. The V and J genes are TRBV28 and TRBJ1-2; D call uncertain. The germline V and J ends were trimmed by 8 bases and 8 bases, with 9 bases remaining between them. The germline V gene encodes CDR1 MDHEN and CDR2 SYDVKM. The CDR3 is 10 amino acids.

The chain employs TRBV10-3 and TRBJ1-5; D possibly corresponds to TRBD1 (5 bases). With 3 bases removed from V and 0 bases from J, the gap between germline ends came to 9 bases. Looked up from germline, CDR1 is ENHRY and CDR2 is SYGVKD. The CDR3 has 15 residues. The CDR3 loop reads CAISDSGTSNQPQHF. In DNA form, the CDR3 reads TGTGCCATCAGTGACTCAGGGACTAGCAATCAGCCCCAGCATTTT.

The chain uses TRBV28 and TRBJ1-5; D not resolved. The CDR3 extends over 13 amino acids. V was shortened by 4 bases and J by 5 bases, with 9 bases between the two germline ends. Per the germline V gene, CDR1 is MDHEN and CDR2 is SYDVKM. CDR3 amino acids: CASSSLAYQPQHF. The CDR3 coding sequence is TGTGCCAGCAGTTCTCTGGCCTATCAGCCCCAGCATTTT.

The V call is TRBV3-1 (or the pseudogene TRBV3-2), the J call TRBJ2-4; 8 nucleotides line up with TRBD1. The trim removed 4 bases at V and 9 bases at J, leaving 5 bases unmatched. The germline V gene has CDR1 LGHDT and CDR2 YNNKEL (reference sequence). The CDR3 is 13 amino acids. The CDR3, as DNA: TGTGCCAGCAGCCCGAGGACAGGGAGCATTCAGTACTTC. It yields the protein CASSPRTGSIQYF.

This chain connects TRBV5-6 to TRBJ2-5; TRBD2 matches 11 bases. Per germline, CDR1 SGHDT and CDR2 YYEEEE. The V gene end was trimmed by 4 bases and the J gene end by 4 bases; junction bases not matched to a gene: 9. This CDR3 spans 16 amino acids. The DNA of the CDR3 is TGTGCCAGCAGCCGAATAGCGGGGGGGATTGGAGAGACCCAGTACTTC. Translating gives CASSRIAGGIGETQYF.

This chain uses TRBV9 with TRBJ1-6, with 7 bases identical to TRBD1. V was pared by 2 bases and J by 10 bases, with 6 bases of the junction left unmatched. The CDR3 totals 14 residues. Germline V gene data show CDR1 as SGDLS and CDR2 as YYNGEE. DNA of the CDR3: TGTGCCAGCAGCGTCCGGGACAGTTTGTCACCCCTCCACTTT. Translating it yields CASSVRDSLSPLHF.

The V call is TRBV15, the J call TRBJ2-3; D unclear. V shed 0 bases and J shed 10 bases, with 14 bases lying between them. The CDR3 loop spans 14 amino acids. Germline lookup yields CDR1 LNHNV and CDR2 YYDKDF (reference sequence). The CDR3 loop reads CATSRDLDSSAQYF. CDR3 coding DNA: TGTGCCACCAGCAGAGATCTGGATTCCAGTGCGCAGTATTTT.

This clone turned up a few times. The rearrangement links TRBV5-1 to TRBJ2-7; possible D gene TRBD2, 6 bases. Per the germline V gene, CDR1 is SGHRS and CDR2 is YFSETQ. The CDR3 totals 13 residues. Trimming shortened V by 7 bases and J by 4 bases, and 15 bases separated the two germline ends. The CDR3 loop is CASSLPEGYEQYF. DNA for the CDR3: TGCGCCAGCTCGCTACCGGAGGGTTACGAGCAGTACTTC.

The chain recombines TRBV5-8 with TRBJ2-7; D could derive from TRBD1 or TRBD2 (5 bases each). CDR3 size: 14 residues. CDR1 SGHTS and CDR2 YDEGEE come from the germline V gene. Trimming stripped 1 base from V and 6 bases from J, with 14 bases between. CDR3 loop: CASSLISQGVEQYF. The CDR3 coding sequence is TGTGCCAGCAGCTTGATCTCGCAGGGAGTCGAGCAGTACTTC.

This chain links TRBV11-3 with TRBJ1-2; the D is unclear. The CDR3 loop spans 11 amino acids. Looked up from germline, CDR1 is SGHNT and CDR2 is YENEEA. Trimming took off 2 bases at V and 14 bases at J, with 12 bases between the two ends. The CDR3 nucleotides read TGTGCCAGCAGCTTATCGGCGTTGTTGACCTTC. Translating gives CASSLSALLTF.

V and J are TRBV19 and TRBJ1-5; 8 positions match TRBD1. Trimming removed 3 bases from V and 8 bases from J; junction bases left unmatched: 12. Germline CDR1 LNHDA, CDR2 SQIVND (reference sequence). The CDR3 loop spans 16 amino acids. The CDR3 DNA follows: TGTGCCAGTAGTATTATGAGCGGACAGGGTACTGAGCCCCAGCATTTT. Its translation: CASSIMSGQGTEPQHF.

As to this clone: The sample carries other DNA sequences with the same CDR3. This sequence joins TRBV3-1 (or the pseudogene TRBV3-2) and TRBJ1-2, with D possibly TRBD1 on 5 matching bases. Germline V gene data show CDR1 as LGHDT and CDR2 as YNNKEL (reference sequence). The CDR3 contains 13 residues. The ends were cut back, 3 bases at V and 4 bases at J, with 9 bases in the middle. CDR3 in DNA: TGTGCCAGCAGCCATCAGGGTGGCTATGGCTACACCTTC. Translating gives CASSHQGGYGYTF.

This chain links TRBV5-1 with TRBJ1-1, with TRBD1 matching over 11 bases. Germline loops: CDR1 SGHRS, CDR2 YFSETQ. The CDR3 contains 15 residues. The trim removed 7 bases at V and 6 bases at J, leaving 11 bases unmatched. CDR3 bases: TGCGCCAGCGGCAATGGGGACAGGGGGTTTGCTGAAGCTTTCTTT. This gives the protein CASGNGDRGFAEAFF.

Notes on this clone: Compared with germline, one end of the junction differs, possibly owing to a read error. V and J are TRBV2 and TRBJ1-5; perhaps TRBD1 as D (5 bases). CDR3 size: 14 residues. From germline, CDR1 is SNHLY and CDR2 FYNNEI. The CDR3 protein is CASTEGEVGQPQHF. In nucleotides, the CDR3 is TGTGCCAGCACTGAAGGGGAAGTAGGCCAGCCCCAGCATTTT. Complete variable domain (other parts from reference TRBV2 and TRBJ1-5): EPEVTQTPSHQVTQMGQEVILRCVPISNHLYFYWYRQILGQKVEFLVSFYNNEISEKSEIFDDQFSVERPDGSNFTLKIRSTKLEDSAMYFCASTEGEVGQPQHFGDGTRLSIL.

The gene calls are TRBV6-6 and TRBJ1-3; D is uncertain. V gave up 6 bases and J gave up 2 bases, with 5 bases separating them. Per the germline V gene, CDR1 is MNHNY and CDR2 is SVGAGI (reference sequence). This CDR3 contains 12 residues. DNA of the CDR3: TGTGCCAGCAGGAGGACTGGAAACACCATATATTTT. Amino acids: CASRRTGNTIYF.

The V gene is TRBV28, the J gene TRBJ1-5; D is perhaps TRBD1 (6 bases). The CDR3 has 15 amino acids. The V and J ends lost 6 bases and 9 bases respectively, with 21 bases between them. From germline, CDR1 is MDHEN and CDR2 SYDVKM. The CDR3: CASSRALGGYRPQHF. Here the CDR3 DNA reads TGTGCCAGCAGCCGTGCACTAGGGGGGTATCGGCCCCAGCATTTT.

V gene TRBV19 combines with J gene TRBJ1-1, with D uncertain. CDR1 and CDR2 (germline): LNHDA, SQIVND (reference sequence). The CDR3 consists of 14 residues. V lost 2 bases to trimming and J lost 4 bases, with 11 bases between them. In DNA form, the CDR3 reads TGTGCCAGTAGTATAACGGGCGGGAGCACTGAAGCTTTCTTT. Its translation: CASSITGGSTEAFF.

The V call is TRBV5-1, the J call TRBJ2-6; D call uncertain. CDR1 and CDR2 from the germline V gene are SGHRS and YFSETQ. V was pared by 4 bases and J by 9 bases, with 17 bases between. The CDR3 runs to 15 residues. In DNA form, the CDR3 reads TGCGCCAGCAGCCCCGGACCCCCTATCGTCAACGTCCTGACTTTC. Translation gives CASSPGPPIVNVLTF.

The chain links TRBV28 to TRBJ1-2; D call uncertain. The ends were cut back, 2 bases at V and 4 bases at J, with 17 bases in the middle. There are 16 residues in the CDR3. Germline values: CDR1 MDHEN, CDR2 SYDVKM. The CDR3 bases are TGTGCCAGCAGTTTAGTCATGGAGGGCCAAACCTATGGCTACACCTTC. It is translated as CASSLVMEGQTYGYTF.

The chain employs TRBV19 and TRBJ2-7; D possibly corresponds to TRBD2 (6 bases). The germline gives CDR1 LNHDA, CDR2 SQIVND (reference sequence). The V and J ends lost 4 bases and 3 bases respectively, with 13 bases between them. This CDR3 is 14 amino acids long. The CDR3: CASSRGDGIYEQYF. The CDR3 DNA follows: TGTGCCAGTAGTAGGGGGGACGGGATCTACGAGCAGTACTTC.

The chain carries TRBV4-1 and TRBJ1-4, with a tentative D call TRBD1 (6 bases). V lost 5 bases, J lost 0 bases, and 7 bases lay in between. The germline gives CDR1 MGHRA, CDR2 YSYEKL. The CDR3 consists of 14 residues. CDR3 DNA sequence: TGCGCCAGCAGCAGGACAGCAACTAATGAAAAACTGTTTTTT. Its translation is CASSRTATNEKLFF.

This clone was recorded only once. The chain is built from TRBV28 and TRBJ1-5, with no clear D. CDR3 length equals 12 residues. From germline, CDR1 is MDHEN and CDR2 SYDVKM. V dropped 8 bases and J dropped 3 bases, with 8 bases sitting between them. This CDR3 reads CASDTVNQPQHF. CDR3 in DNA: TGTGCCAGCGATACAGTCAATCAGCCCCAGCATTTT.

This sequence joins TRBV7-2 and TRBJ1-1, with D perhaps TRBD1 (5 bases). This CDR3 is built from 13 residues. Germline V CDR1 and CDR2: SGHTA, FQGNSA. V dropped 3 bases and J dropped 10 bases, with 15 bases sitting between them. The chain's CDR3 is CASSFGPGEGAFF. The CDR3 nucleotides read TGTGCCAGCAGCTTTGGACCGGGGGAAGGAGCTTTCTTT.

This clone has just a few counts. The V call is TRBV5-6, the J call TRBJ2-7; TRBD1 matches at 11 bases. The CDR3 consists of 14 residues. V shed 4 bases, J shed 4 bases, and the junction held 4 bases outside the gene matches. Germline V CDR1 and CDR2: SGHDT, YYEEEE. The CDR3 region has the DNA TGTGCCAGCAGCAGGACAGGGGGCGCTTACGAGCAGTACTTC. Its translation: CASSRTGGAYEQYF.

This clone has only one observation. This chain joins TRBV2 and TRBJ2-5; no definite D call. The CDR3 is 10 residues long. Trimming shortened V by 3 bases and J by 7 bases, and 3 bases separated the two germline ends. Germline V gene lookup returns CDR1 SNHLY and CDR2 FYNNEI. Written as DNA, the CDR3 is TGTGCCAGCAGTGAGGTGACCCAGTACTTC. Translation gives CASSEVTQYF.

This chain's CDR3 is CASSLVDSLYNEQFF. CDR3 nucleotides: TGTGCCAGCAGCTTAGTGGACAGCCTCTACAATGAGCAGTTCTTC. V is TRBV11-3 and J is TRBJ2-1; a weak D match, TRBD1 (6 bases). CDR1 is SGHNT, CDR2 YENEEA, per germline. The CDR3 sequence is 15 residues long. V lost 1 base and J 3 bases, leaving 10 bases between the germline ends.